The subject of this entry is one TCR beta chain. Its specificity is not known. This CDR3 comprises 15 residues. V was clipped by 4 bases and J by 4 bases; unmatched bases: 7. Germline V lookup: CDR1 SEHNR, CDR2 FQNEAQ (reference sequence). CD8 cells classed as naive were CD45RO-negative and positively selected for CCR7, excluding terminally differentiated effector memory CD45RA+ cells. Under the authors' procedure: Owing to the provision of junction-only sequences devoid of quality scores by immunoSEQ, filtering differed. Here immunoSEQ multiplex PCR was the method, and the copy in TCRdb shows in-frame clones only, minus some. V, J and clone size reflect that table, while D and trimming were determined from the DNA. The sample holds under 1 million clones, approximately 92% seen once. The data belong to a study of shared clonotypes between healthy human individuals. Study summary: Each donor contributed plates that comprised three CD4 naive, three CD4 memory, two CD8 naive and one CD8 memory. Study-wide results and limits: Non-shared clonotypes displayed generation probabilities falling below those of clonotypes present in all four donors. A handful of donors had roughly 5.2% of their naive CD4 clonotypes in common.

Sequenced: naive CD8+ T cells sorted from blood. This clonotype was obtained from a young man in good health. The rearrangement links TRBV7-9 to TRBJ2-7; 10 nucleotides line up with TRBD1. The CDR3, as DNA: TGTGCCAGCAGCTCGGGGACAGGGGCTGGATACGAGCAGTACTTC. Translated: CASSSGTGAGYEQYF.